The 2 T cell receptor beta chains in this list originate from one sample, sequenced in a study of molecular identifiers for immune sequencing clone quantification. TCRdb recomputed calls from the PCR reads with MiXCR, one row per CDR3 protein. This table holds more than 550,000 distinct CDR3 sequences, approximately 24% found once. Sequenced material: naive CD8+ T cells from blood, with Jurkat cell RNA spiked in. As for subset: FACS-sorted CD8+CD4-CCR7+CD45RA+ naive T cells. Receptors were obtained from a human donor in good health. Some libraries in this study had Jurkat cell RNA spiked in.

J is TRBJ1-5 and V is TRBV12-3 or TRBV12-4; D is ambiguous. With 5 bases removed from V and 3 bases from J, the gap between germline ends came to 14 bases. This CDR3 has 15 residues. For the CDR3, the DNA is TGTGCCAGCAGTGAGCTCACCGGGAACAATCAGCCCCAGCATTTT. Its translation is CASSELTGNNQPQHF.

This clonotype came up many times. The chain combines TRBV7-9 with TRBJ2-3, with D possibly being TRBD1 (5 bases). Germline CDR1 reads SEHNR; CDR2 reads FQNEAQ (reference sequence). The CDR3 totals 13 residues. V was clipped by 1 base and J by 6 bases, with 8 bases between them. The CDR3 bases are TGTGCCAGCAGCTTAGGACAGCTCGATACGCAGTATTTT. Translating it yields CASSLGQLDTQYF.